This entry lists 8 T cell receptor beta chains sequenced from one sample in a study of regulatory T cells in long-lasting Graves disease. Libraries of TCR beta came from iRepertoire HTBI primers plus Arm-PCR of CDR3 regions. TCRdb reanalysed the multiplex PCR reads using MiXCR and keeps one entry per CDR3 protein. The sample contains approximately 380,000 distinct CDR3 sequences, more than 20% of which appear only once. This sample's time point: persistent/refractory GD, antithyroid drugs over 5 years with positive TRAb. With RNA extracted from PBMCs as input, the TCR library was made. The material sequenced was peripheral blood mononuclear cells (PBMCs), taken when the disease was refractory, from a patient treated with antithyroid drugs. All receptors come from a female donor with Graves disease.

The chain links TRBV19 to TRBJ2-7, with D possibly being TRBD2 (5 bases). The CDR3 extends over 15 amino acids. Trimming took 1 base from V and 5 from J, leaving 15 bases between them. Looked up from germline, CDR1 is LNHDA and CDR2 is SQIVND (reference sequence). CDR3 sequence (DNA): TGTGCCAGTAGTATAGCGGACTGGAAGGGTCACGAGCAGTACTTC. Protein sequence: CASSIADWKGHEQYF. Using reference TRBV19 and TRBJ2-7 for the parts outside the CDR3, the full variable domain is DGGITQSPKYLFRKEGQNVTLSCEQNLNHDAMYWYRQDPGQGLRLIYYSQIVNDFQKGDIAEGYSVSREKKESFPLTVTSAQKNPTAFYLCASSIADWKGHEQYFGPGTRLTVT.

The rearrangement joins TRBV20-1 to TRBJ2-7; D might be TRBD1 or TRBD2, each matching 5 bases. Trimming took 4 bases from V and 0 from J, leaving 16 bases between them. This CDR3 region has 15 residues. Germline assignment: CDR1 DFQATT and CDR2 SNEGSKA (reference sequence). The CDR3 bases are TGCAGTGCTAAGGACCCTACGGGGCCCTCCTACGAGCAGTACTTC. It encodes CSAKDPTGPSYEQYF.

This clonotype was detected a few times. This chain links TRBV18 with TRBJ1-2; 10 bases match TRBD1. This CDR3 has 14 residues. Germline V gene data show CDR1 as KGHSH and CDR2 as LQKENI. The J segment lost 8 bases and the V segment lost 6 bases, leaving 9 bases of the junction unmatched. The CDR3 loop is CASSPSGTGDGYTF. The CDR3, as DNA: TGTGCCAGCTCCCCTTCCGGGACAGGGGACGGCTACACCTTC.

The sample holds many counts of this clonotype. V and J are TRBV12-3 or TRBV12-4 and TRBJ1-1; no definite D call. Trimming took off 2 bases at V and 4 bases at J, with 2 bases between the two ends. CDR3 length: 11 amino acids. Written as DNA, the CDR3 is TGTGCCAGCAGTTTAAGCACTGAAGCTTTCTTT. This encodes CASSLSTEAFF.

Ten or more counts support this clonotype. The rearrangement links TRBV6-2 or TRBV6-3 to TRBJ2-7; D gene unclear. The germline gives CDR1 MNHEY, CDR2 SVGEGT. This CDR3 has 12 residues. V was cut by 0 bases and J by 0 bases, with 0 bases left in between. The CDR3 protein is CASSYSSYEQYF. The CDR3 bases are TGTGCCAGCAGTTACTCCTCCTACGAGCAGTACTTC.

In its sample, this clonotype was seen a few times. The CDR3 DNA reads TGCAGCACCGGGGGGCAGGGAGGCATTCAGTACTTC. Translated, it gives CSTGGQGGIQYF. The genes are TRBV29-1 and TRBJ2-4; TRBD2 might be the D (7 bases). CDR3 length equals 12 residues. V was shortened by 8 bases and J by 9 bases, with 17 bases between the two germline ends. Germline V gene data show CDR1 as SQVTM and CDR2 as ANQGSEA.

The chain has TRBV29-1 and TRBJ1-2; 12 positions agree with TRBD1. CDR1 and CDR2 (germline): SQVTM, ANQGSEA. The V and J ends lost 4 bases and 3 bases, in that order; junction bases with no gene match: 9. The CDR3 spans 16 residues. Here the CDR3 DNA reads TGCAGCGTTGGGGGGGGACAGGGGGCGCTATACTATGGCTACACCTTC. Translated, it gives CSVGGGQGALYYGYTF.

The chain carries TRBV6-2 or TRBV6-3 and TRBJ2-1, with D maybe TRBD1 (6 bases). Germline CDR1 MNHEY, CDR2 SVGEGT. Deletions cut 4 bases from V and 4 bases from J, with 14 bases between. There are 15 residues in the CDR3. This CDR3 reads CASSLWTATYNEQFF. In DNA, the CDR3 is TGTGCCAGCAGTTTATGGACAGCAACATACAATGAGCAGTTCTTC.